The clone carrying this TCR beta chain was seen more than once but under ten times. The record originates from a study of T cells in Graves' hyperthyroidism and ophthalmopathy. RNA transcripts provided the source from which TCR beta CDR3 regions were amplified. The TCR CDR3 was amplified in a first-round RT-PCR using the HTBI primer set. TCRdb reprocessed the multiplex PCR reads with MiXCR, giving one entry per CDR3 protein. The data contain hundreds of thousands of distinct CDR3 sequences, approximately 14% of them singletons. Unmatched junction bases numbered 16, after V lost 7 bases and J lost 2 bases. Per germline, CDR1 LNHDA and CDR2 SQIVND (reference sequence). The CDR3 loop spans 17 amino acids.

V usage is TRBV19 and J usage is TRBJ1-2, with TRBD1 matching over 7 bases. Sequencing was performed on blood. This TCR was recovered from a woman between 50 and 59 years old with Graves' ophthalmopathy. The chain's CDR3 is CASTLTGSPQGNYGYTF. As DNA, the CDR3 is TGTGCCAGTACCCTGACAGGGTCCCCGCAAGGAAACTATGGCTACACCTTC.